Shown below are 6 T cell receptor beta chains from a single sample sequenced in a study of OX40 agonist ivuxolimab in advanced cancers. Produced via immunoSEQ multiplex PCR; TCRdb's table is partial and in-frame only. This sample has 27,000 or so clones, with 80% to 90% found just once. Here the sequenced sample was CD4+ or CD8+ T cells sorted from blood, taken in a trial of the OX40 agonist ivuxolimab. Receptors were obtained from an adult with an advanced solid tumor such as melanoma, head and neck, liver or kidney cancer.

V gene TRBV7-8 combines with J gene TRBJ2-7; 7 bases are shared with TRBD2. CDR1 SGHVS and CDR2 FQNEAQ come from the germline V gene. The CDR3 totals 15 residues. J gave up 1 base and V 4 bases, and 7 bases lay outside the gene matches. The CDR3 protein is CASSSRGRASYEQYF. CDR3 coding DNA: TGTGCCAGCAGCTCCCGGGGGAGGGCGTCCTACGAGCAGTACTTC.

V gene TRBV30 combines with J gene TRBJ2-7; 8 bases fit TRBD1. V shed 0 bases and J 5 bases; nucleotides not matched to a gene: 6. This CDR3 spans 14 amino acids. Germline V gene sequence: CDR1 GTSNPN, CDR2 SVGIG (reference sequence). The CDR3 DNA reads as TGTGCCTGGAGTGTGACAGGGGCAGGGGACGAGCAGTACTTC. Amino acid sequence: CAWSVTGAGDEQYF.

V usage is TRBV6-1 and J usage is TRBJ2-1, with 7 bases lining up with TRBD2. V was clipped by 2 bases and J by 0 bases; unmatched bases: 7. Germline V gives CDR1 MNHNS, CDR2 SASEGT. The CDR3 contains 17 residues. The CDR3 coding sequence is TGTGCCAGCAGTGAAAACCCAGCGGGGTTCTCCTACAATGAGCAGTTCTTC. Protein: CASSENPAGFSYNEQFF.

The chain uses TRBV19 and TRBJ2-1, with D unclear. Deletions cut 6 bases from V and 7 bases from J, with 10 bases between. Germline CDR1 and CDR2: LNHDA and SQIVND (reference sequence). The CDR3 is 12 residues long. The CDR3 DNA sequence: TGTGCCAGTAGGTCTCTGGGGAATGAGCAGTTCTTC. Its translation is CASRSLGNEQFF.

The chain carries TRBV30 and TRBJ2-7; the match to TRBD2 covers 8 bases. Germline V gene sequence: CDR1 GTSNPN, CDR2 SVGIG (reference sequence). The CDR3 contains 15 residues. The V and J ends lost 1 base and 4 bases, in that order; junction bases with no gene match: 9. The CDR3 protein is CAWSGRGGVPYEQYF. Written as DNA, the CDR3 is TGTGCCTGGAGTGGCCGGGGGGGGGTACCTTACGAGCAGTACTTC.

The chain is built from TRBV4-1 and TRBJ2-2, with D maybe TRBD2 (6 bases). Trimming shortened V by 2 bases and J by 0 bases, and 13 bases separated the two germline ends. The CDR3 consists of 17 residues. Germline CDR1 is MGHRA and CDR2 is YSYEKL. The CDR3 nucleotides read TGCGCCAGCAGCCAACGACCTAGCGCTGCGAACACCGGGGAGCTGTTTTTT. It is translated as CASSQRPSAANTGELFF.